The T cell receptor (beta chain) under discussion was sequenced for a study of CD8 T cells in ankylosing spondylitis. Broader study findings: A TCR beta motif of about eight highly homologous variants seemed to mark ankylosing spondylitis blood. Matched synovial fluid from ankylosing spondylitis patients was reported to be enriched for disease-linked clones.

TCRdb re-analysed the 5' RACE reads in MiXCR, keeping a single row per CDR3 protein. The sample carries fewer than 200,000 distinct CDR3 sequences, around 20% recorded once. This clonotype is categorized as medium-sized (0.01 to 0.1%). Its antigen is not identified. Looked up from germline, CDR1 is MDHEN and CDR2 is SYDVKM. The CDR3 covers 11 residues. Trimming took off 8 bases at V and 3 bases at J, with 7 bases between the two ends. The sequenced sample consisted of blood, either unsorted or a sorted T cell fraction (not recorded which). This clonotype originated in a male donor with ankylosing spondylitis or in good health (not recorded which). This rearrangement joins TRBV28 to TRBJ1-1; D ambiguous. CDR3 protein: CASYGDTEAFF. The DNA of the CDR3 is TGTGCCAGCTATGGGGACACTGAAGCTTTCTTT. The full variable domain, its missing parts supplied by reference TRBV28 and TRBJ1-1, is DVKVTQSSRYLVKRTGEKVFLECVQDMDHENMFWYRQDPGLGLRLIYFSYDVKMKEKGDIPEGYSVSREKKERFSLILESASTNQTSMYLCASYGDTEAFFGQGTRLTVV.